This T cell receptor (beta chain) was observed in a study of shared clonotypes between healthy human individuals. The wider study: Every donor yielded three CD4 naive, three CD4 memory, two CD8 naive and one CD8 memory plate.

As concerns this clone: Its target is not known.

Points from the study as a whole: The expectation was that sequencing depth would affect clonotype sharing among donors.

There were no recent acute infections or vaccinations among the donors, who were healthy HIV-negative adults. At deep level, the assay was performed. TCRdb's table, derived via immunoSEQ multiplex PCR, lists solely in-frame clones and lacks some. The table lists approximately 340,000 clones, roughly 70% of them singletons, with 10% to 13% in the top ten. The CDR3 is made up of 18 amino acids. Trimming cost V 5 bases and J 5 bases, with 22 bases left between them. CDR1 and CDR2 from the germline V gene are LGHNT and FRNRAP. The source of this sequence is a man between 25 and 39 years old in good health. The V call is TRBV12-5, the J call TRBJ2-6; weak D call: TRBD1 (5 bases). Input material: memory CD4+ T cells sorted from blood. Stated subset: CD45RA-negative fraction. The CDR3 DNA reads as TGTGCTAGTGGTGTGTCAGGTGCAGGACAAAGTCGGGCCAACGTCCTGACTTTC. This translates into CASGVSGAGQSRANVLTF. Supplemented by reference TRBV12-5 and TRBJ2-6, the full variable domain reads DARVTQTPRHKVTEMGQEVTMRCQPILGHNTVFWYRQTMMQGLELLAYFRNRAPLDDSGMPKDRFSAEMPDATLATLKIQPSEPRDSAVYFCASGVSGAGQSRANVLTFGAGSRLTVL.